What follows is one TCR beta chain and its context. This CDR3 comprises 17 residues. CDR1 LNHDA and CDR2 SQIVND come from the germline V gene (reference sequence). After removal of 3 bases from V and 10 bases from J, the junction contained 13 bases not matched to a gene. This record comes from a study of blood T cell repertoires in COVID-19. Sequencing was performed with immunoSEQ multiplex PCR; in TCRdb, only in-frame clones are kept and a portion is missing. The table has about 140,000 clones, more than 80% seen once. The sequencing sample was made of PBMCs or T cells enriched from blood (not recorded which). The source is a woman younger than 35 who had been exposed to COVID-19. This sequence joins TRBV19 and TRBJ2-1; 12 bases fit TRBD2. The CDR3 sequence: CASSISWPSGRVGEQFF. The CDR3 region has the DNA TGTGCCAGTAGTATTTCCTGGCCTAGCGGGAGGGTGGGGGAGCAGTTCTTC.